Below are 7 T cell receptor beta chains sequenced from a single sample in a study of cytomegalovirus exposure and HLA in healthy donors (dated 2017 in TCRdb). Library creation used the immunoSEQ multiplex PCR assay. The multiplex PCR relied on a mix of 60 forward primers for TCR Vbeta segments and 13 reverse primers for TCR Jbeta segments. TCRdb's version of the immuneACCESS table is confined to in-frame rearrangements and falls short of the full clone set. An unresolved V gene accounts for under half of the shortfall where checked; the remainder is of unknown origin. The sample includes over 150,000 clones, with around four fifths observed a single time. Over 1.5% of the sample goes to the ten largest clones. The specimen was PBMCs. Receptor source: a man aged 45-65 years in good health and CMV-seronegative.

As regards this clone: A read error may account for a junction end that differs from germline. The J gene is TRBJ1-1, the V gene TRBV6-1, with 9 bases fitting TRBD1. The CDR3 totals 15 residues. Per the germline V gene, CDR1 is MNHNS and CDR2 is SASEGT. CDR3 amino acids: CASSYDGQGNAEAFF. CDR3 DNA: TGTGCCAGCAGCTACGACGGACAGGGGAACGCTGAAGCTTTCTTT.

A word on this clone: The sample holds other DNA sequences that translate to the same CDR3. As DNA, the CDR3 is TGTGCCAGTAGCAGGACAGGGGCCAACACTGAAGCTTTCTTT. This gives the protein CASSRTGANTEAFF. The chain carries TRBV19 and TRBJ1-1; 9 bases match TRBD1. V gave up 6 bases and J gave up 2 bases; unmatched junction bases: 4. Germline CDR1 is LNHDA and CDR2 is SQIVND (reference sequence). The CDR3 spans 14 residues.

The V and J genes are TRBV5-6 and TRBJ2-5; a possible D gene is TRBD1 (5 bases). Near its end, the DNA agrees better with TRBJ2-7, so the J call may be wrong. The length of the CDR3 is 14 residues. The V gene's germline CDR1 is SGHDT and CDR2 YYEEEE. CDR3 region: CASSFRRQTYEQYF. The CDR3 DNA reads as TGTGCCAGCAGCTTTCGAAGACAGACCTACGAGCAGTACTTC.

The chain joins TRBV15 to TRBJ1-2; 9 nucleotides match TRBD1. J gave up 2 bases and V 5 bases, and 3 bases lay outside the gene matches. Per the germline V gene, CDR1 is LNHNV and CDR2 is YYDKDF (reference sequence). There are 14 residues in the CDR3. CDR3 in amino acids: CATSRGTGNYGYTF. In nucleotides, the CDR3 is TGTGCCACCAGCCGCGGGACAGGGAACTATGGCTACACCTTC. The entire variable domain, with the rest obtained from reference TRBV15 and TRBJ1-2, is as follows: DAMVIQNPRYQVTQFGKPVTLSCSQTLNHNVMYWYQQKSSQAPKLLFHYYDKDFNNEADTPDNFQSRRPNTSFCFLDIRSPGLGDTAMYLCATSRGTGNYGYTFGSGTRLTVV.

This rearrangement joins TRBV7-2 to TRBJ2-2, with D possibly TRBD2 on 5 matching bases. Germline lookup yields CDR1 SGHTA and CDR2 FQGNSA. The V and J ends lost 1 base and 0 bases respectively, with 15 bases between them. The CDR3 contains 18 residues. CDR3: CASSLVSGSLSNTGELFF. As DNA, the CDR3 is TGTGCCAGCAGCTTAGTTTCTGGGAGTCTATCGAACACCGGGGAGCTGTTTTTT.

This clone was found a few times. The chain is built from TRBV6-5 and TRBJ1-1; D gene ambiguous. The germline V gene has CDR1 MNHEY and CDR2 SVGAGI. The CDR3 is made up of 15 amino acids. Trimming shortened V by 2 bases and J by 0 bases, and 10 bases separated the two germline ends. CDR3 sequence: CASSYDNGVNTEAFF. The CDR3 nucleotides read TGTGCCAGCAGTTACGATAACGGGGTGAACACTGAAGCTTTCTTT.

The chain has TRBV6-4 and TRBJ2-6; TRBD1 might be the D (5 bases). The V gene's germline CDR1 is MRHNA and CDR2 SNTAGT. Trimming stripped 0 bases from V and 2 bases from J, with 5 bases between. The CDR3 has 15 amino acids. CDR3 DNA sequence: TGTGCCAGCAGTGACTCGACAGCTGGGGCCAACGTCCTGACTTTC. This translates into CASSDSTAGANVLTF.